This T cell receptor beta chain was recovered during a study of cytomegalovirus exposure and HLA in healthy donors (dated by TCRdb to 2016 to 2017). In terms of the full investigation: An earlier analysis of several hundred of the donors reported approximately 260 Gb of sequence data and around 110 million unique TCR beta sequences obtained from about 180 million T cells. Among some 400 genotyped donors of the cohort, an average of about 220,000 unique TCR beta nucleotide sequences was sequenced per donor, of which 15% to 20% were non-productive. Besides the first cohort of roughly 640 subjects, a separate validation cohort made up of about 120 different subjects was used. An earlier analysis of some 500 of the donors applied high-throughput TCR beta sequencing to assess whether each TCR beta V gene segment acted as functional or pseudogenic. Every repertoire in the discovery cohort had been generated on one and the same sequencing platform. Around 330 gigabases of sequencing data and around 90 million unique TCR sequences made up an early release that covered some 640 HLA-typed donors. To predict cytomegalovirus infection status, the study combined high-throughput TCR immunosequencing, statistical association of individual TCRs with disease status, and machine learning. In the later analysis, no new phenotypic data were used to find candidate immune exposures; instead, reliance was placed on TCR beta sequences and their occurrence across donors. Of the roughly 400 genotyped donors, about 80% fell in the genetic ancestry cluster associated with self-reported Caucasian donors. To study patterns of TCR occurrence, a later analysis re-analyzed previously published TCR beta repertoires from 666 donors and added high-resolution HLA genotyping. Alongside the repertoire data, information on donor age, sex, ethnicity and CMV serostatus was compiled. The number of donors typed differed by locus, with roughly 629-640 for A, B, C, DRB1 and DQB1, 522 for DQA1, about 610 for DPA1, and some 440 for DPB1. HLA typing included class I and class II loci at four-digit resolution. Because of strong linkage in the cohort, roughly five DR-DQ haplotypes were treated as single units for association and clustering. The study profiled the T cell repertoires of under 700 subjects by immunosequencing and related them to cytomegalovirus serostatus. A later genetic analysis took genome-wide SNP genotypes for about 55% of the roughly 670 donors and used that subset as a discovery cohort. The study aimed to test whether cataloging public T cell receptors could reveal signatures of past pathogen exposure. The full study reports these points: Three of the identified cytomegalovirus-associated TCR beta chains were confirmed in vitro to be specific for cytomegalovirus antigens. In a later genetic analysis, a missense DCLRE1C variant was associated with V-gene and J-gene trimming of TCR beta chains, and the association was replicated in an independent cohort. In a later genetic analysis, fewer N-insertions in productive TCRs were reported among donors in an Asian-associated ancestry cluster than the roughly 700-donor mean. At a false discovery rate of 0.05, a later analysis linked around 17,000 TCR beta sequences to specific HLA alleles. Because counts were too low, seventeen rarely observed V segments, including chromosome 9 orphons, were excluded from the earlier analysis of a few hundred of the donors. Linkage disequilibrium might explain the correlated functional status among segregating V segments, but an unknown experimental factor could not be excluded. Presence/absence analyses assumed roughly uniform sequencing depth across donors, an assumption that may not hold. In an earlier analysis of roughly 560 of the donors, most TCR beta V segments were observed in productive rearrangements about 87% or about 30% of the time, broadly matching IMGT annotations. Only TCR beta chains were sequenced in this cohort, and the absence of alpha or paired-chain data limited detectable features. Because HLA typing was unavailable for some donors at each locus, only the typed subset was used in association tests. The sequencing pipeline was judged likely to have produced a cluster of highly shared sequence variants as a technical artifact. The authors suggested that the approach could potentially be extended to other disease states and immunological phenotypes. In a later analysis, HLA-associated TCR beta chains showed more clonal expansion and lower generation probabilities than non-associated chains that were equally common. Some IMGT-functional V segments, including TRBV6-2 and TRBV6-3, could not be told apart with the 87-base-pair reads, so those segments were excluded. A later analysis found that TCR association rates varied across HLA loci, with DRB1 alleles showing the most associated TCRs and HLA-C alleles the fewest. The only immune exposure information available for the cohort was CMV serostatus. According to a later analysis, parvovirus B19, influenza, CMV and Epstein-Barr virus appeared linked to several top co-occurrence clusters. In a later analysis, most CMV-associated TCR beta chains were found to appear HLA-restricted, with HLA associations seemingly driven largely by CMV exposure. In both the original and validation cohorts, the classifier was reported to diagnose cytomegalovirus status with high specificity and sensitivity. Most TCR sequences were observed very rarely across donors, whereas some public TCRs were present in many individuals. When HLA alleles, especially DR and DQ, strongly co-occurred, attributing TCR associations to individual alleles was difficult. A further reported finding was that TCR beta sequences accurately predicted the HLA-A and HLA-B alleles for most subjects in the first cohort. The study gave a list of 150 to 200 TCR beta chains associated with cytomegalovirus.

Library creation used the immunoSEQ multiplex PCR assay. For the multiplex PCR, a mixture combining 60 forward primers for TCR Vbeta segments and 13 reverse primers for TCR Jbeta segments was used. The CDR3 region of rearranged TCR beta genes was amplified from genomic DNA with a multiplex PCR assay. Amplified TCR beta libraries were sequenced as 87-base-pair reads on the Illumina HiSeq System. Under the source paper's analysis protocol: Across the 700 or so repertoires, a later analysis counted some 80 million unique TCR beta chains, around 11 million of which were shared by at least two donors. A nearest-neighbor algorithm error-corrected the raw reads and collapsed the reads into unique sequences, merging closely related sequences to remove PCR and sequencing errors. Alignment of CDR3 sequences to IMGT reference sequences was used to assign V, D and J gene segments. For a sequence to be retained, a match of at least six nucleotides to both a V gene segment and a J gene segment was required. A rearrangement was called productive if the CDR3 had no stop codons and remained in frame with V and J, and every other rearrangement was called non-productive. Following IMGT convention, CDR3 was defined as the stretch from the second conserved V-encoded cysteine to the conserved J-encoded phenylalanine. Sequences without an unambiguous match to a single V gene segment were excluded from the earlier analysis of approximately 600 of the donors. An earlier analysis of approximately 590 of the donors called V segments functional above 56.7% productive rearrangements and segregating when the between-donor standard deviation exceeded 5%. A statistical classification framework was developed to diagnose cytomegalovirus status using the catalog of TCR beta chain sequences. In a later analysis, V and J genes were assigned by comparing TCR nucleotide sequences against IMGT/GENE-DB human TR gene sequences. A later analysis assigned CDR3 sequences and most-parsimonious VDJ recombination scenarios with the TCRdist pipeline. In a later analysis, each TCR beta chain was defined by its CDR3 amino acid sequence together with its V-gene family, and reads lacking a unique V-gene family were excluded. As a way to deal with suspected cross-contamination and a sequencing artifact, a later analysis dropped 500 to 700 nucleotide sequences that were highly shared and had low generation probability. In a later analysis, a clonal expansion index was calculated for each public chain from normalized within-repertoire ranks of inferred template counts. In a later analysis, generation probabilities were computed using a VDJ recombination model fitted to out-of-frame rearrangements, and the results were checked against IGoR. In a later analysis, hypergeometric tests were used to score TCR-TCR, TCR-HLA and TCR-CMV co-occurrence, with a repertoire-size bias correction applied to TCR pairs. In a later analysis, false discovery rates were estimated by permuting HLA or CMV assignments 20 times. In a later analysis, co-occurring TCRs were grouped with DBSCAN, and TCRdist sequence similarity was added when clustering was performed within HLA-allele-positive subsets. Repertoires with fewer than 30,000 or more than 120,000 public chains, plus five repertoires with anomalous nucleotide sharing, were excluded from co-occurrence clustering. This immuneACCESS table, as held by TCRdb, lists in-frame sequences with V and J called but not all clones. Of the missing ones, under half trace to an unresolved V gene in checked studies; the others have no known cause. V, J and clone size are those of that table, while D and trimming were read from the DNA. The sample has 100,000 to 150,000 clones on record. The top ten clonotypes cover about 1.7% of the sample.

Notes on this clone: Its binding antigen is unknown.

In total, approximately 700 healthy bone marrow donors made up the cohort. At the time of sampling, all cohort members were nominally healthy, though unrecorded immune exposures were likely present. The donor was CMV seronegative and belonged to the group of 352 seronegative cohort members. A peripheral blood sample was provided by each donor, and peripheral blood mononuclear cells were used for TCR beta sequencing. Genomic DNA was extracted from the blood cell samples with the Qiagen DNeasy Blood Extraction Kit. Taken from the germline V gene (reference sequence), the CDR1 and CDR2 loops are SEHNR and FQNEAQ. Inclusive of the bounding cysteine and phenylalanine, the CDR3 is 14 residues long. The DNA shown is the 42-base CDR3, in frame from base 1. V is pruned by 5 bases and J by 7 bases, leaving 8 bases of the junction without a gene match.

The source material was PBMCs. The clonotype was recovered from a man aged 18 to 29 in good health and CMV-seronegative. The sequence joins TRBV7-9 to TRBJ1-2; 9 bases in the middle match TRBD1. CDR3 sequence: CASSRAGTGSGYTF. DNA sequence: TGTGCCAGCAGCCGCGCCGGGACAGGGAGTGGCTACACCTTC.